This T cell receptor beta chain was identified during a study of blood T cell repertoires in COVID-19 (TCRdb year 2020). About the study as a whole: The collaborator samples originated in the United States, Italy and Spain and spanned the acute and convalescent phases of COVID-19. The prospective study material was composed of cDNA or gDNA derived from T cells, B-cell-depleted T cells, or PBMCs. Deeply sampled blood TCRbeta repertoires from subjects exposed to, actively infected with, or recovered from COVID-19 were included in the dataset. The repertoires were released in a freely available public database meant as a resource for research on the immune response to SARS-CoV-2. The samples were drawn from two sources: the first 160 participants of the ongoing ImmuneRACE study, and fewer than 1,500 subjects contributed by 6 global collaborators. Nearly every sample came with metadata listing a de-identified subject ID, COVID-19 status, age in years and sex. Where available, HLA class I and class II types were obtained from metadata supplied by the sample provider rather than from assay-based typing. Study-level results and caveats: How much clinical and demographic metadata was included differed by source and by participant, and the metadata was provided uncurated.

Looking up the germline V gene yields CDR1 MDHEN and CDR2 SYDVKM. V is trimmed back by 8 bases and J by 4 bases, and the junction contains 6 bases that no gene match accounts for. From the cysteine through the phenylalanine, the CDR3 covers 14 amino acids. Only the CDR3 DNA stays, 42 bases, in frame from base 1. Whole blood was collected in K2EDTA tubes by collaborating institutions according to the institutions' own protocols. For TCRbeta analysis, collaborator samples were shipped as frozen whole blood, as isolated PBMCs, or as DNA extracted from either sample type. Comment on this clone: Its recognized antigen is unknown. No base quality values were provided; no much bigger clone lies one nucleotide off.

The immunoSEQ Assay, a bias-controlled multiplex PCR, was used to amplify TCRbeta CDR3 regions from genomic DNA. In the authors' own workflow: Nucleated cell counts per sample were estimated from amplification of reference gene primers within the assay. Sequence reads were collapsed and filtered to measure the absolute abundance of every unique TCRbeta CDR3 rearrangement. For each sample, productive Simpson clonality was calculated as the square root of Simpson's diversity index across productive rearrangements. The clones in this table, taken by TCRdb from immuneACCESS, are in-frame only. Not every clone is retained; where verified, under half of the shortfall comes from an unresolved V gene, and the cause of the rest is unknown. V, J and clone size were drawn from that table, and D and trimming were deduced from the DNA. Within this sample are just over 95,000 clones, with around 81% of them counted one time only. The ten largest clones capture 3.5% to 5% of the sample.

The TCR comes from a man aged 55 to 69 with acute or convalescent COVID-19. Specimen: peripheral blood. The chain links TRBV28 with TRBJ2-1; 9 central bases correspond to TRBD1. DNA sequence: TGTGCCAGCTATCCGACAGGGGGGTACAATGAGCAGTTCTTC. It specifies CASYPTGGYNEQFF.